Below are 3 T cell receptor beta chains sequenced from a single sample in a study of OX40 agonist ivuxolimab in advanced cancers. The repertoire was sequenced with immunoSEQ multiplex PCR; TCRdb's copy has only in-frame clones and lacks some. The repertoire includes tens of thousands of clones, 90% to 95% of them detected once, and roughly 0.5% sits in the top ten. The specimen was CD4+ or CD8+ T cells sorted from blood, collected in a trial of the OX40 agonist ivuxolimab. These receptors all stem from an adult with an advanced solid tumor such as melanoma, head and neck, liver or kidney cancer.

The chain recombines TRBV19 with TRBJ2-6; 7 bases map to TRBD1. After removal of 6 bases from V and 4 bases from J, the junction contained 12 bases not matched to a gene. The germline V gene encodes CDR1 LNHDA and CDR2 SQIVND (reference sequence). The CDR3 length is 17 residues. In DNA, the CDR3 is TGTGCCAGTAGACCTGACAGGGTAGTATCCGGGGCCAACGTCCTGACTTTC. This translates into CASRPDRVVSGANVLTF.

This clone was observed a single time. The chain is built from TRBV5-4 and TRBJ2-1; D not certain. V shed 0 bases and J shed 1 base, with 8 bases lying between them. Germline lookup yields CDR1 SGHNT and CDR2 YYREEE (reference sequence). The CDR3 loop spans 15 amino acids. The CDR3 reads CASSLAGSSYNEQFF. The CDR3 DNA is TGTGCCAGCAGCTTGGCGGGTAGTTCCTACAATGAGCAGTTCTTC. Full variable domain (remainder filled in from reference TRBV5-4 and TRBJ2-1): ETGVTQSPTHLIKTRGQQVTLRCSSQSGHNTVSWYQQALGQGPQFIFQYYREEENGRGNFPPRFSGLQFPNYSSELNVNALELDDSALYLCASSLAGSSYNEQFFGPGTRLTVL.

This chain connects TRBV30 to TRBJ2-3; 8 nucleotides match TRBD2. The length of the CDR3 is 15 residues. Germline values: CDR1 GTSNPN, CDR2 SVGIG (reference sequence). After removal of 1 base from V and 1 base from J, the junction contained 4 bases not matched to a gene. CDR3 in DNA: TGTGCCTGGAGTGCCACTAGCGGTGGCACAGATACGCAGTATTTT. This sequence encodes CAWSATSGGTDTQYF.